This TCR beta chain was captured by sequencing in a study of blood T cell repertoires in COVID-19. Study context: Specimens from acute and convalescent COVID-19 originated in the United States, Italy and Spain. Sources were T cells, B-cell-depleted T cells, or PBMCs; the material itself was cDNA or gDNA.

The assay was immunoSEQ multiplex PCR, and TCRdb's table has in-frame clones only and misses some. Of 70,000 to 100,000 clones in the sample, around 88% were seen once. The CDR3 runs 17 residues. Trimming left V 3 bases short and J 5 bases short, with 22 bases between. CDR1 LGHNA and CDR2 YNFKEQ come from the germline V gene. The material sequenced was peripheral blood. This chain links TRBV4-2 with TRBJ2-5, with D perhaps matching TRBD2 (6 bases). The origin of this receptor is a woman aged 60 to 75 with COVID-19, enrolled during active disease. The CDR3 coding sequence is TGTGCCAGCAGCCACAGGCTAGGAGGGGCCAGGGAGGAGACCCAGTACTTC. The encoded protein is CASSHRLGGAREETQYF.